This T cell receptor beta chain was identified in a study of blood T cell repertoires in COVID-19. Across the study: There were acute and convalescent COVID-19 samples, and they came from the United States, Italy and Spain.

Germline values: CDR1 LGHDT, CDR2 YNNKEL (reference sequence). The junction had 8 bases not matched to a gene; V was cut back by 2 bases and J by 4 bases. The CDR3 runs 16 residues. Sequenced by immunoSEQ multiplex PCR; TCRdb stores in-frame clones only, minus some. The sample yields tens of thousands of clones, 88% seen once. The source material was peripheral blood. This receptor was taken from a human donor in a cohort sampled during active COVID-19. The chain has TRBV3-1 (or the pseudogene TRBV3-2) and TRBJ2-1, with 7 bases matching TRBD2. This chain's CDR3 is CASSQPVTSRYNEQFF. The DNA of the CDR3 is TGTGCCAGCAGCCAACCAGTGACTAGCAGGTACAATGAGCAGTTCTTC.